The rows below give T cell receptor beta chains drawn from one sample of a study of cytomegalovirus exposure and HLA in healthy donors. This table comes from immunoSEQ multiplex PCR, and its TCRdb copy is limited to in-frame clones, with some not included. The sample holds 150,000 to 200,000 clones; approximately 86% are singletons and the top ten take more than 1.5%. The source material was PBMCs. These receptors were taken from a woman younger than 35 in good health and CMV-seronegative. CDR3s include the opening cysteine and the closing phenylalanine or tryptophan. The D gene is left open where the match is weak. Clone size appears in some rows only: once, few, many, or a class for an expanded clone.

-	TRBJ1-5	-	TRBV2	TGTGCCAGCAGTGAAACGGTCTTGCGCCTTAATCAGCCCCAGCATTTT	CASSETVLRLNQPQHF
-	TRBJ2-2	TRBD1	TRBV30	TGTGCCTGGGCCTGGACAGGGAACACCGGGGAGCTGTTTTTT	CAWAWTGNTGELFF
-	TRBJ2-5	TRBD1	TRBV7-7	TGTGCTAGCAGCTCGGCCCCCGGGACAGGGGTAGAGACCCAGTACTTC	CASSSAPGTGVETQYF
-	TRBJ2-1	TRBD2	TRBV29-1	TGCAGCGTTGAGGCGGGAGCCTACAATGAGCAGTTCTTC	CSVEAGAYNEQFF
-	TRBJ2-1	TRBD2	TRBV7-8	TGTGCCAGCAGCCCCCTTCCGGGGGGGCCATTCAACAATGAGCAGTTCTTC	CASSPLPGGPFNNEQFF
-	TRBJ2-7	-	TRBV28	TGTGCCAGCAGTTCTCAGGGAGGCGAGCAGTACTTC	CASSSQGGEQYF
-	TRBJ2-7	TRBD1	TRBV13	TGTGCCAGCAGCTTCGAAGGACAGGGGACCTACGAGCAGTACTTC	CASSFEGQGTYEQYF
-	TRBJ2-7	TRBD1	TRBV14	TGTGCCAGCAGCCATCGGACAGGGACCTACGAGCAGTACTTC	CASSHRTGTYEQYF
once	TRBJ1-2	-	TRBV27	TGTGCCAGCAGGCAGACGGGGGAGGGCTATGGCTACACCTTC	CASRQTGEGYGYTF
-	TRBJ2-7	-	TRBV19	TGTGCCAGTAGTACAGCGGGCGAGCAGTACTTC	CASSTAGEQYF
-	TRBJ1-1	-	TRBV29-1	TGCAGCGTTGAAGATCTTGCTGAAGCTTTCTTT	CSVEDLAEAFF
few	TRBJ1-1	-	TRBV4-3	TGCGCCAGCAGCCAAGACAGGGCTCTCATGAACACTGAAGCTTTCTTT	CASSQDRALMNTEAFF
once	TRBJ2-3	-	TRBV9	TGTGCCAGCGGGCGGGGCACAGATACGCAGTATTTT	CASGRGTDTQYF
-	TRBJ1-5	-	TRBV5-8	TGTGCCAGCAGCTTGGACTTCCTGCCCCAGCATTTT	CASSLDFLPQHF
-	TRBJ1-2	-	TRBV4-3	TGCGCCAGCAGCCAAGATCTATCAGGGGCTCTAGGCTACACCTTC	CASSQDLSGALGYTF
-	TRBJ2-3	TRBD2	TRBV19	TGTGCCAGTAAGAGCGGGAGGGCGAAAGATACGCAGTATTTT	CASKSGRAKDTQYF
-	TRBJ1-4	-	TRBV19	TGTGCCAGTAACGGACGGGGTTTCGCTAATGAAAAACTGTTTTTT	CASNGRGFANEKLFF
-	TRBJ1-1	TRBD1	TRBV6-1	TGTGCCAGCAGTGAAGGGGACAGGGGAGGGACTGAAGCTTTCTTT	CASSEGDRGGTEAFF
-	TRBJ2-3	TRBD2	TRBV5-1	TGCGCCAGCACCTCCGGGACTAGCGGGGGGGCCGGCACAGATACGCAGTATTTT	CASTSGTSGGAGTDTQYF
-	TRBJ2-3	TRBD2	TRBV7-9	TGTGCCAGCAGACCCCCGACCGGGACTAGAGAGACAGATACGCAGTATTTT	CASRPPTGTRETDTQYF
-	TRBJ2-1	TRBD2	TRBV28	TGTGCCAGCAGTCCCCCTAGCGGGGGCGATTCCTACAATGAGCAGTTCTTC	CASSPPSGGDSYNEQFF
few	TRBJ1-1	-	TRBV5-1	TGCGCCAGCAGCTTTGACAGGAACACTGAAGCTTTCTTT	CASSFDRNTEAFF
-	TRBJ1-2	TRBD1	TRBV6-1	TGTGCCAGCAGTGTAACCGGGACAGGCCACTATGGCTACACCTTC	CASSVTGTGHYGYTF
-	TRBJ2-1	TRBD2	TRBV19	TGTGCCAGTAGTCACGGACTAGCGGGTAGTGAGCAGTTCTTC	CASSHGLAGSEQFF
-	TRBJ2-5	TRBD1	TRBV5-8	TGTGCCAGCAGTTCCCGAGGGACAGGTGAACAGACCCAGTACTTC	CASSSRGTGEQTQYF
-	TRBJ2-1	-	TRBV30	TGTGCCTTCGAGGGGGGAGGGCCCGAGGCCCACAATGAGCAGTTCTTC	CAFEGGGPEAHNEQFF
-	TRBJ2-2	-	TRBV19	TGTGCCAGTAGTATAGGAGCAGGGGTCTCCGGGGAGCTGTTTTTT	CASSIGAGVSGELFF
-	TRBJ1-4	TRBD1	TRBV7-8	TGTGCCAGCAGCGGCAGACAGGGTGGTATAACTAATGAAAAACTGTTTTTT	CASSGRQGGITNEKLFF
-	TRBJ2-7	-	TRBV4-3	TGCGCCAGCAGCCAAGACCCTACTTCCTACGAGCAGTACTTC	CASSQDPTSYEQYF
-	TRBJ2-3	TRBD2	TRBV6-4	TGTGCCAGCAGTGACAAACCCGTAAGCGGGGCCTTAGAGGCAGATACGCAGTATTTT	CASSDKPVSGALEADTQYF
few	TRBJ1-5	TRBD1	TRBV10-3	TGTGCCACCTCGACAGGGGTAATTAGCAATCAGCCCCAGCATTTT	CATSTGVISNQPQHF
once	TRBJ1-4	-	TRBV5-1	TGCGCCAGCAGCCGGACCGGGGGGTATAATGAAAAACTGTTTTTT	CASSRTGGYNEKLFF
-	TRBJ1-6	TRBD1	TRBV30	TGTGCCTGGAGTCTTGGTATGGCAGGGGGTCTTCCTATTTCACCCCTCCACTTT	CAWSLGMAGGLPISPLHF
few	TRBJ1-4	-	TRBV4-1	TGCGCCAGCAGCCAAGTTCGGCAGGTGTTCGAAAAACTGTTTTTT	CASSQVRQVFEKLFF
-	TRBJ2-7	TRBD2	TRBV7-9	TGTGCCAGCAGCCCACACGGCGGGGGCTACGAGCAGTACTTC	CASSPHGGGYEQYF
-	TRBJ1-5	-	TRBV27	TGTGCCAGCAGTTCAAGGAGGGTTGATCAGCCCCAGCATTTT	CASSSRRVDQPQHF
few	TRBJ1-1	-	TRBV5-5	TGTGCCAGCAGCCGAGGTGTGGACACTGAAGCTTTCTTT	CASSRGVDTEAFF
-	TRBJ2-7	TRBD1	TRBV6-5	TGTGCCAGCAGTTACTTTCGGACAGGGGACTACGAGCAGTACTTC	CASSYFRTGDYEQYF
-	TRBJ1-3	TRBD1	TRBV7-6	TGTGCCAGCAGTACACAGGGGGTTGATGGAAACACCATATATTTT	CASSTQGVDGNTIYF
-	TRBJ1-5	-	TRBV27	TGTGCCAGCAGTTCTACAGGCGGCAATCAGCCCCAGCATTTT	CASSSTGGNQPQHF
-	TRBJ2-1	-	TRBV5-1	TGCGCCAGCAGCCACGGCTCCTACAATGAGCAGTTCTTC	CASSHGSYNEQFF
medium-sized	TRBJ1-5	-	TRBV5-4	TGTGCCAGCAGCTTGGATGGGGGGTATAGCAATCAGCCCCAGCATTTT	CASSLDGGYSNQPQHF
-	TRBJ2-5	TRBD2	TRBV4-1	TGCGCCAGCAGCCAAGAAGCGGGAAGTGGTGGCTCACTAGGTGGCAGGGAGCAGTACTTC	CASSQEAGSGGSLGGREQYF
-	TRBJ1-1	TRBD1	TRBV29-1	TGCAGCGTTCCCGGGACAGGGGAGACTGAAGCTTTCTTT	CSVPGTGETEAFF
once	TRBJ1-2	TRBD1	TRBV25-1	TGTGCCAGCAGTGATCGGACAGGGAAAGGGCCATTCTATGGCTACACCTTC	CASSDRTGKGPFYGYTF
-	TRBJ2-7	-	TRBV6-6	TGTGCCAGCAGTTTCGCCGGGACTCCCTACGAGCAGTACTTC	CASSFAGTPYEQYF
few	TRBJ2-7	-	TRBV6-5	TGTGCCAGCAGTTACTCTTACTCCTACGAGCAGTACTTC	CASSYSYSYEQYF
-	TRBJ2-1	-	TRBV10-3	TGTGCCATCAGTATCCGGGACACCGATAATGAGCAGTTCTTC	CAISIRDTDNEQFF
-	TRBJ1-3	-	TRBV5-1	TGCGCCAGCAGCCCAGGGCACCAAAACACCATATATTTT	CASSPGHQNTIYF
-	TRBJ2-5	TRBD2	TRBV5-6	TGTGCCAGCAGCCATATAGCGGGCAAAAGCCAAGAGACCCAGTACTTC	CASSHIAGKSQETQYF
-	TRBJ1-1	-	TRBV7-2	TGTGCCAGCAGCTTCCGGGTGGTGAACACTGAAGCTTTCTTT	CASSFRVVNTEAFF
-	TRBJ2-7	TRBD1	TRBV5-8	TGTGCCAGCAGCAGGACAGGGCTCAACGAGCAGTACTTC	CASSRTGLNEQYF
-	TRBJ2-7	-	TRBV7-2	TGTGCCAGCAGCTTCGGGTCAAACTACGAGCAGTACTTC	CASSFGSNYEQYF
-	TRBJ1-1	-	TRBV6-5	TGTGCCAGCAGTTACTCGGGCAGGGCGAACGGTGAAGCTTTCTTT	CASSYSGRANGEAFF
once	TRBJ1-2	-	TRBV4-1	TGCGCCAGCAGCCAAGGAGCTTATGGCTACACCTTC	CASSQGAYGYTF